The rows below give T cell receptor beta chains drawn from one sample of a study of resident and recirculating memory T cells in vitiligo. Sequenced by immunoSEQ multiplex PCR; TCRdb stores in-frame clones only, minus some. Counted here are roughly 42,000 clones, about nine tenths occurring once; the ten biggest clones make up 4.5%. Source material: blood. Receptors were obtained from a male donor with vitiligo. Both conserved end residues are part of each CDR3. The D gene is left open where the match is weak. Where a row states a size, it is once, few, many or the class of an expanded clone; other rows omit it.

J,D,V,size,CDR3,DNA
TRBJ2-5,-,TRBV4-1,-,CASSQGNLAVAGETQYF,TGCGCCAGCAGCCAAGGAAACCTAGCAGTAGCAGGAGAGACCCAGTACTTC
TRBJ1-2,TRBD1,TRBV14,once,CASSLSVGQVHGYTF,TGTGCCAGCAGCCTAAGTGTGGGACAGGTCCATGGCTACACCTTC
TRBJ1-2,-,TRBV29-1,-,CSVEGGVYGYTF,TGCAGCGTTGAAGGGGGGGTCTATGGCTACACCTTC
TRBJ1-1,-,TRBV9,once,CASSVGPNTEAFF,TGTGCCAGCAGCGTAGGGCCGAACACTGAAGCTTTCTTT
TRBJ2-5,-,TRBV7-3,-,CASSAAARETQYF,TGTGCCAGCAGTGCGGCGGCACGCGAGACCCAGTACTTC
TRBJ1-5,-,TRBV4-1,-,CASSQVETGGSNQPQHF,TGCGCCAGCAGCCAAGTAGAGACAGGAGGTAGCAATCAGCCCCAGCATTTT
TRBJ2-5,TRBD1,TRBV5-1,-,CASSQGQGIGQETQYF,TGCGCCAGCAGCCAGGGACAGGGAATCGGCCAAGAGACCCAGTACTTC
TRBJ1-1,-,TRBV27,-,CATRDTMNTEAFF,TGTGCCACACGGGACACCATGAACACTGAAGCTTTCTTT
TRBJ2-7,TRBD1,TRBV11-2,-,CASSLRTGASYEQYF,TGTGCCAGCAGCTTAAGAACAGGGGCCTCCTACGAGCAGTACTTC
TRBJ2-4,-,TRBV19,-,CASQPGGGLNIQYF,TGTGCCAGTCAGCCCGGGGGTGGCCTAAACATTCAGTACTTC
TRBJ2-3,TRBD2,TRBV7-3,few,CASSSLAGGRDTQYF,TGTGCCAGCAGCTCATTAGCGGGGGGGAGGGATACGCAGTATTTT
TRBJ2-3,TRBD2,TRBV9,-,CASSVGDGGALDTQYF,TGTGCCAGCAGCGTAGGGGACGGGGGGGCATTAGATACGCAGTATTTT
TRBJ2-1,-,TRBV10-3,-,CAISEPSQYAYNEQFF,TGTGCCATCAGTGAGCCGTCTCAGTATGCCTACAATGAGCAGTTCTTC
TRBJ2-7,-,TRBV10-3,-,CATQLGEGTYEQYF,TGTGCCACCCAACTGGGAGAGGGTACCTACGAGCAGTACTTC
TRBJ2-5,-,TRBV5-1,-,CASSLQNQGETQYF,TGCGCCAGCAGCTTGCAAAACCAGGGAGAGACCCAGTACTTC
TRBJ2-5,TRBD2,TRBV30,-,CAWSGPGLVETQYF,TGTGCCTGGAGTGGGCCGGGACTAGTTGAGACCCAGTACTTC
TRBJ2-6,TRBD2,TRBV30,-,CAWSGFLGGWSGANVLTF,TGTGCCTGGAGTGGTTTCTTGGGAGGGTGGTCTGGGGCCAACGTCCTGACTTTC
TRBJ2-7,-,TRBV5-6,-,CASSRQDSYEQYF,TGTGCCAGCAGCCGACAGGACTCCTACGAGCAGTACTTC
TRBJ1-2,-,TRBV7-2,-,CASSLGEGGQGGYTF,TGTGCCAGCAGCTTAGGGGAGGGGGGGCAGGGCGGCTACACCTTC
TRBJ1-4,TRBD1,TRBV5-4,-,CASSKPSQGVVEKLFF,TGTGCCAGCAGCAAACCATCACAGGGGGTGGTGGAAAAACTGTTTTTT
TRBJ2-2,-,TRBV7-6,-,CASSLSPGRIGDTGELFF,TGTGCCAGCAGCTTATCCCCAGGGCGGATAGGGGACACCGGGGAGCTGTTTTTT
TRBJ1-2,TRBD1,TRBV4-2,-,CASNQDRGYGYTF,TGTGCCAGCAACCAGGACAGGGGATATGGCTACACCTTC
TRBJ2-1,-,TRBV11-1,-,CASSETRDFNEQFF,TGTGCCAGCAGCGAAACCCGGGACTTCAATGAGCAGTTCTTC